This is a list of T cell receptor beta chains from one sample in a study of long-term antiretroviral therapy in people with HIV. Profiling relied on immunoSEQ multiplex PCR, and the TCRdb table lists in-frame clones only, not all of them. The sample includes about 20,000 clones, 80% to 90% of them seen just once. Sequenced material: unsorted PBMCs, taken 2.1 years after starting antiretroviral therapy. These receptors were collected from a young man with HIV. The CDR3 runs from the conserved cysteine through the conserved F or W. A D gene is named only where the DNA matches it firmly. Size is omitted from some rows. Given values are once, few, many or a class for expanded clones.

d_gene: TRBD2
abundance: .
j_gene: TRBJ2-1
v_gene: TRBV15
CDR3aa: CATSRDLLAGGNEQFF
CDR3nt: TGTGCCACCAGCAGAGATTTGCTAGCGGGGGGGAATGAGCAGTTCTTC

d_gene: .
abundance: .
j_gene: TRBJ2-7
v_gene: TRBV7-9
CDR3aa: CASSLQAYEQYF
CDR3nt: TGTGCCAGCAGCTTACAGGCCTACGAGCAGTACTTC

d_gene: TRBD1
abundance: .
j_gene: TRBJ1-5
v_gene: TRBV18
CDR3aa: CASSPPGGPQHF
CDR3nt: TGTGCCAGCTCTCCCCCAGGGGGGCCCCAGCATTTT

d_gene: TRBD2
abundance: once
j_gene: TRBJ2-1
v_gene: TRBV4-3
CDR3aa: CASSHAGGINEQFF
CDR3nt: TGCGCCAGCAGCCACGCGGGAGGGATCAATGAGCAGTTCTTC

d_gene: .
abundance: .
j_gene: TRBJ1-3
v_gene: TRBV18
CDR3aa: CASSGGPGNTIYF
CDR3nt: TGTGCCAGCTCGGGGGGCCCCGGAAACACCATATATTTT

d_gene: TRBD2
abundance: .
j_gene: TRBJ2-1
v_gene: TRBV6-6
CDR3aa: CASSYDGGAGNEQFF
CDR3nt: TGTGCCAGCAGTTATGACGGGGGGGCCGGCAATGAGCAGTTCTTC

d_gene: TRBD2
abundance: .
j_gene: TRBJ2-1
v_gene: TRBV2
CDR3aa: CASSAETSGYNEQFF
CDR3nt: TGTGCCAGCAGTGCGGAAACTAGCGGGTACAATGAGCAGTTCTTC

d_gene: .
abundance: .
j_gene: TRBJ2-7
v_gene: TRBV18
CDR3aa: CASSLGYEQYF
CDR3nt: TGTGCCAGCTCATTGGGGTATGAGCAGTACTTC

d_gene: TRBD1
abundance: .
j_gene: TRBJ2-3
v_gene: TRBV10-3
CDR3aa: CAITGTATDTQYF
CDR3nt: TGTGCCATTACCGGGACAGCCACAGATACGCAGTATTTT

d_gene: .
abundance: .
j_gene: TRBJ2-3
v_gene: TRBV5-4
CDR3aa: CASGSKGDTQYF
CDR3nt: TGTGCCAGCGGGTCTAAGGGAGATACGCAGTATTTT

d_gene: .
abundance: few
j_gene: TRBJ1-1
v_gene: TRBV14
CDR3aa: CASSPGGALGTEAFF
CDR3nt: TGTGCCAGCAGCCCCGGTGGGGCCCTGGGGACTGAAGCTTTCTTT

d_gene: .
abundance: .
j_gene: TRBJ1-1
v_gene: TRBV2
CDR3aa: CASTDPEGWGMNTEAFF
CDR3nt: TGTGCCAGCACCGACCCCGAAGGGTGGGGAATGAACACTGAAGCTTTCTTT

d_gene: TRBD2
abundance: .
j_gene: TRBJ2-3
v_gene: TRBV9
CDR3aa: CASPPCGRGNTQYF
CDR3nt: TGTGCCAGCCCCCCCTGCGGGAGAGGGAATACGCAGTATTTT

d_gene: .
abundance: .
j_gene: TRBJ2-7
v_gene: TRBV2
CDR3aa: CASSQLEQYF
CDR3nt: TGTGCCAGCAGCCAACTGGAGCAGTACTTC

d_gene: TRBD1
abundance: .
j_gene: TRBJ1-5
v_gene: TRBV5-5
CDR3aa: CASSLGRRGQPQHF
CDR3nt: TGTGCCAGCAGCTTGGGGCGCAGGGGGCAGCCCCAGCATTTT

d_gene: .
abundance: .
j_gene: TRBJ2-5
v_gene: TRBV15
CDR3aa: CATSLLDRETQYF
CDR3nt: TGTGCCACCAGCCTCCTCGATCGGGAGACCCAGTACTTC

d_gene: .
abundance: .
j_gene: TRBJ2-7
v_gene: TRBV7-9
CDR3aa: CASSQTGHEQYF
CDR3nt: TGTGCCAGCAGCCAAACAGGGCACGAGCAGTACTTC

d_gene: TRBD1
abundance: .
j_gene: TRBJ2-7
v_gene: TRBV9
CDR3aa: CASSVGGQGIYEQYF
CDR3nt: TGTGCCAGCAGCGTGGGGGGACAGGGAATCTACGAGCAGTACTTC

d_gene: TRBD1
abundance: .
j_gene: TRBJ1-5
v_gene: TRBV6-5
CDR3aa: CASSYDRGGQPQHF
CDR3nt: TGTGCCAGCAGTTACGACAGGGGGGGTCAGCCCCAGCATTTT

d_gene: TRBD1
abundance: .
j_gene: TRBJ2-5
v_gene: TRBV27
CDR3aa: CASSWTGWSDETQYF
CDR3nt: TGTGCCAGCAGTTGGACAGGTTGGTCGGATGAGACCCAGTACTTC

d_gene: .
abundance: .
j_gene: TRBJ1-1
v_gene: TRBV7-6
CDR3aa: CASSPTSGGRTEAFF
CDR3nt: TGTGCCAGCAGCCCTACTAGCGGGGGGAGGACTGAAGCTTTCTTT

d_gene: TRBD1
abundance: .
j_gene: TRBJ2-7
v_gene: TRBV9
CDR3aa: CASSLGDRASEQYF
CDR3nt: TGTGCCAGCAGCCTAGGGGACAGGGCATCCGAGCAGTACTTC

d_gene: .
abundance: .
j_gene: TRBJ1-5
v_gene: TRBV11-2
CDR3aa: CASSLGAGQPQHF
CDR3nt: TGTGCCAGCAGCTTAGGAGCCGGTCAGCCCCAGCATTTT

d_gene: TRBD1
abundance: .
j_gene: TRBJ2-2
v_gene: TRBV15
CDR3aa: CATSGAGQGASYGELFF
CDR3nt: TGTGCCACCAGCGGGGCGGGTCAGGGGGCAAGTTACGGGGAGCTGTTTTTT

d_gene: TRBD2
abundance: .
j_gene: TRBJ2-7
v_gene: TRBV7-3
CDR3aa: CASSLSGLAGDEQYF
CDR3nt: TGTGCCAGCAGCTTATCGGGACTAGCGGGAGACGAGCAGTACTTC

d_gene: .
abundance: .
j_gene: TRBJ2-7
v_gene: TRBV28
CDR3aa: CASSLGREIRNEQYF
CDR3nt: TGTGCCAGCAGTTTAGGTAGGGAGATTAGAAACGAGCAGTACTTC

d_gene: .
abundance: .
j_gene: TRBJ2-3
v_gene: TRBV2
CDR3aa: CARGKVTDTQYF
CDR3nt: TGTGCCAGAGGGAAGGTAACAGATACGCAGTATTTT

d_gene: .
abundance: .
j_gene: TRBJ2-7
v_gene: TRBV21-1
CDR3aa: CASSKSTSPGRYEQYF
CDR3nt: TGTGCCAGCAGCAAAAGTACTAGTCCGGGACGATACGAGCAGTACTTC

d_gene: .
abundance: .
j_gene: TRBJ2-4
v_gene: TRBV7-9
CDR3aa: CASSFEGSKNIQYF
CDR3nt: TGTGCCAGCAGCTTCGAGGGGTCCAAAAACATTCAGTACTTC